These T cell receptor beta chains were read from a single sample in a study of T-cell reconstitution after alpha-beta-depleted transplantation in children. From the PCR reads, TCRdb called clonotypes with MiXCR, one entry per CDR3 protein. The sample lists around 600,000 distinct CDR3 sequences, under 30% seen once, with roughly an eighth in the top ten. Source: PBMCs, mostly from graft donor cells, taken 360 days after TCRalphabeta/CD19-depleted stem cell transplant. The receptor source for this set is a boy in the first two years of life who had a stem cell transplant for acute myeloid leukemia, so the T cells may come from the graft donor. Both conserved end residues are part of each CDR3. The order of the fields is V gene, D gene, CDR3 length, clone size, J gene, CDR3 protein, CDR3 DNA. D genes are given only for firm matches. Expanded clones are given a class, and other clones once, few, many or no size at all.

TRBV20-1	.	13	many	TRBJ2-7	CSANREVSYEQYF	TGCAGTGCTAACAGGGAAGTTTCGTACGAGCAGTACTTC
TRBV11-2	.	14	many	TRBJ2-7	CASSPTGPPGGQYF	TGTGCCAGCAGCCCAACCGGACCCCCCGGCGGGCAGTACTTC
TRBV20-1	TRBD1	14	many	TRBJ2-1	CSARQGAAYNEQFF	TGCAGTGCTAGACAGGGGGCGGCCTACAATGAGCAGTTCTTC
TRBV9	.	15	many	TRBJ2-3	CASSGGGKGTDTQYF	TGTGCCAGCAGCGGAGGCGGGAAGGGCACAGATACGCAGTATTTT
TRBV20-1	TRBD2	17	.	TRBJ2-5	CSARLFGLAGYQETQYF	TGCAGTGCTAGGTTGTTCGGGCTAGCGGGGTACCAAGAGACCCAGTACTTC
TRBV2	.	17	many	TRBJ2-2	CASSWAGAQANTGELFF	TGTGCCAGCAGTTGGGCAGGGGCGCAGGCGAACACCGGGGAGCTGTTTTTT
TRBV30	.	14	.	TRBJ2-7	CAWKQGLTSYEQYF	TGTGCCTGGAAACAGGGCCTGACCTCCTACGAGCAGTACTTC
TRBV25-1	.	13	.	TRBJ1-2	CASSGGPSYGYTF	TGTGCCAGCAGTGGGGGCCCCTCCTATGGCTACACCTTC
TRBV2	.	13	.	TRBJ2-7	CASDRDSIYEQYF	TGTGCCAGCGATCGGGATTCCATTTACGAGCAGTACTTC
TRBV10-3	.	13	.	TRBJ1-6	CAIRAGEDSPLHF	TGTGCCATCAGGGCAGGGGAAGATTCACCCCTCCACTTT
TRBV5-1	.	15	.	TRBJ2-2	CASSSDNANTGELFF	TGCGCCAGCAGCTCTGACAACGCGAACACCGGGGAGCTGTTTTTT
TRBV5-1	.	14	many	TRBJ1-1	CASSVGTSFEEAFF	TGCGCCAGCAGCGTCGGGACATCCTTTGAGGAAGCTTTCTTT
TRBV19	.	17	many	TRBJ1-6	CASSPLDGSSYNSPLHF	TGTGCCAGTAGTCCTCTGGACGGAAGCTCCTATAATTCACCCCTCCACTTT
TRBV28	.	13	few	TRBJ2-3	CASTRGDTDTQYF	TGTGCCAGTACCCGCGGTGACACAGATACGCAGTATTTT
TRBV29-1	.	15	.	TRBJ2-7	CSVEEVFGATYEQYF	TGCAGCGTTGAAGAAGTGTTTGGGGCTACCTACGAGCAGTACTTC
TRBV5-1	TRBD1	14	.	TRBJ1-4	CASSLAFTGEKLFF	TGCGCCAGCAGCTTGGCCTTCACAGGGGAGAAACTGTTTTTT
TRBV24-1	TRBD1	13	.	TRBJ2-3	CATSGTGTTTQYF	TGTGCCACCTCCGGGACAGGGACCACCACGCAGTATTTT
TRBV10-3	TRBD2	15	.	TRBJ2-3	CAISEGTSGTDTQYF	TGTGCCATCAGTGAGGGGACTAGCGGCACAGATACGCAGTATTTT
TRBV3-1	.	13	.	TRBJ2-1	CASSQDLHNEQFF	TGTGCCAGCAGCCAAGATCTTCACAATGAGCAGTTCTTC
TRBV20-1	TRBD2	17	.	TRBJ2-5	CSASWAGGRVGQETQYF	TGCAGTGCTAGTTGGGCGGGGGGGCGAGTAGGGCAAGAGACCCAGTACTTC
TRBV10-3	.	14	few	TRBJ2-1	CAISGTGRNNEQFF	TGTGCCATCAGTGGTACAGGGAGAAACAATGAGCAGTTCTTC
TRBV6-5	.	15	few	TRBJ2-2	CASSYYVGNTGELFF	TGTGCCAGCAGTTACTATGTAGGTAACACCGGGGAGCTGTTTTTT